The next 18 T cell receptor beta chains were all read from a single sample in a study of metastatic and nonmetastatic thyroid tumors. Thyroid surgery took place with no prior treatment in any patient. TCRdb reanalyzed the PCR reads via MiXCR. The repertoire consists of about 89,000 clones, with about an eighth occurring once and the leading ten covering 7% to 10%. Sequencing used tumor tissue. The receptor source for this set is a female donor with papillary thyroid cancer or a benign thyroid nodule (not recorded which). Some clones in this sample may be carry-over from other donors' samples.

This clone was recorded many times. The gene calls are TRBV28 and TRBJ2-1; D is unresolved. Germline values: CDR1 MDHEN, CDR2 SYDVKM. The V gene lost 4 bases and the J gene lost 7 bases, with 2 bases spanning the gap. CDR3 length: 10 amino acids. CDR3 sequence: CASSYNEQFF. The CDR3 DNA follows: TGTGCCAGCAGTTATAATGAGCAGTTCTTC. Together with reference TRBV28 and TRBJ2-1, the CDR3 gives the full variable domain: DVKVTQSSRYLVKRTGEKVFLECVQDMDHENMFWYRQDPGLGLRLIYFSYDVKMKEKGDIPEGYSVSREKKERFSLILESASTNQTSMYLCASSYNEQFFGPGTRLTVL.

In this sample, this clone turned up many times. The rearrangement joins TRBV20-1 to TRBJ1-2; maybe TRBD1 (5 bases). Germline V lookup: CDR1 DFQATT, CDR2 SNEGSKA (reference sequence). V lost 5 bases, J lost 2 bases, and 12 bases lay in between. The CDR3 is 13 residues long. The CDR3 DNA reads as TGCAGTGCTCGAGGGGACCACAACTATGGCTACACCTTC. The encoded protein is CSARGDHNYGYTF.

As regards this clone: One base away lies a much larger clone, so this may be a sequencing read error. The chain recombines TRBV5-1 with TRBJ1-1, with D unresolved. The CDR3 sequence is 14 residues long. V was cut by 6 bases and J by 0 bases, with 12 bases left in between. From germline, CDR1 is SGHRS and CDR2 YFSETQ. CDR3 nucleotide sequence: TGCGCCAGCACCGTGGGTTGGGTGAACACTGAAGCTTTCTTT. Translation gives CASTVGWVNTEAFF.

This clone appeared many times. The chain joins TRBV7-9 to TRBJ2-1; no clear D. This CDR3 comprises 14 residues. V was clipped by 3 bases and J by 7 bases, with 13 bases between them. Germline V gene data show CDR1 as SEHNR and CDR2 as FQNEAQ (reference sequence). CDR3 in DNA: TGTGCCAGCAGCTTTAATCGGCTGGGAAATGAGCAGTTCTTC. Translation gives CASSFNRLGNEQFF.

This clone was counted ten times or more. The V call is TRBV20-1, the J call TRBJ1-3; D possibly corresponds to TRBD1 (5 bases). V dropped 3 bases and J dropped 2 bases, with 14 bases sitting between them. Germline V gene lookup returns CDR1 DFQATT and CDR2 SNEGSKA (reference sequence). The CDR3 spans 15 residues. CDR3 region: CSARDGGGTGNTIYF. The DNA for the CDR3 is TGCAGTGCTAGGGACGGCGGGGGAACTGGAAACACCATATATTTT.

In its sample, this clone was seen many times. The chain joins TRBV2 to TRBJ2-3; 9 bases line up with TRBD2. The V segment lost 1 base and the J segment 8 bases; nucleotides outside the gene matches: 7. The CDR3 spans 15 residues. Germline CDR1 reads SNHLY; CDR2 reads FYNNEI. CDR3 coding DNA: TGTGCCAGCAGTGAAGTGGGCGGGAGGGCCGGTACGCAGTATTTT. Residues: CASSEVGGRAGTQYF.

Details on this clone: A read error may explain this, as a much larger clone is one base away. This rearrangement joins TRBV12-3 or TRBV12-4 to TRBJ1-5; a weak D match, TRBD1 (6 bases). The CDR3 loop spans 15 amino acids. With 10 bases removed from V and 5 bases from J, the gap between germline ends came to 21 bases. CDR3 DNA sequence: TGTGCCACCACCCGGGTACAGGGCGATTATCAGCCCCAGCATTTT. It yields the protein CATTRVQGDYQPQHF.

The rearrangement links TRBV4-1 to TRBJ2-2; D perhaps matches TRBD2 (6 bases). Germline-derived CDR1 and CDR2 are MGHRA and YSYEKL. The CDR3 runs 16 residues. Trimming removed 0 bases from V and 7 bases from J, with 15 bases in between. CDR3 sequence: CASSQESGGGDGELFF. CDR3 bases: TGCGCCAGCAGCCAAGAGAGTGGAGGAGGGGACGGGGAGCTGTTTTTT.

This clone has a handful of counts. The sample has other DNA sequences that encode this CDR3 too. The genes are TRBV12-3 or TRBV12-4 and TRBJ2-1, with a tentative D call TRBD2 (5 bases). CDR3 size: 16 residues. The V end was cut by 6 bases, the J end by 2 bases, with 17 bases between. This chain's CDR3 is CASSRRDINPYNEQFF. The DNA of the CDR3 is TGTGCCAGCAGCCGACGGGATATTAATCCCTACAATGAGCAGTTCTTC.

As DNA, the CDR3 is TGTGCCAGCAGCTTACAGGGGGCGGGGACTGAAGCTTTCTTT. It specifies CASSLQGAGTEAFF. This chain joins TRBV11-2 and TRBJ1-1; the match to TRBD1 covers 8 bases. The V and J ends lost 2 bases and 5 bases, in that order; junction bases with no gene match: 4. The CDR3 runs 14 residues. The germline V gene has CDR1 SGHAT and CDR2 FQNNGV.

At least ten counts were recorded for this clone. The rearrangement links TRBV30 to TRBJ2-5; maybe TRBD2 (7 bases). The CDR3 runs to 13 residues. The germline V gene encodes CDR1 GTSNPN and CDR2 SVGIG (reference sequence). Trimming took 8 bases from V and 5 from J, leaving 18 bases between them. Here the CDR3 DNA reads TGTGCCGCTGGCCGGGGGGCAAGCGAGACCCAGTACTTC. Protein sequence: CAAGRGASETQYF. The full variable domain, completed using reference TRBV30 and TRBJ2-5, is SQTIHQWPATLVQPVGSPLSLECTVEGTSNPNLYWYRQAAGRGLQLLFYSVGIGQISSEVPQNLSASRPQDRQFILSSKKLLLSDSGFYLCAAGRGASETQYFGPGTRLLVL.

This clone appeared many times. The V call is TRBV2, the J call TRBJ1-4; a possible D gene is TRBD1 (5 bases). CDR1 and CDR2 (germline): SNHLY, FYNNEI. The CDR3 has 15 residues. V lost 2 bases, J lost 8 bases, and 15 bases lay in between. CDR3 in DNA: TGTGCCAGCAGTGAAAGGGGAGTGGGGAACGAAAAACTGTTTTTT. This encodes CASSERGVGNEKLFF.

Comments on this clone: Just one base apart from a much larger clone, this may be a read error. V gene TRBV5-1 combines with J gene TRBJ2-1; D is perhaps TRBD2 (5 bases). Between the trimmed V and J ends, which lost 0 bases and 4 bases, there was a span of 20 bases. The CDR3 sequence is 18 residues long. Per the germline V gene, CDR1 is SGHRS and CDR2 is YFSETQ. The CDR3 bases are TGCGCCAGCAGCTTGGCCGGTGTGAGGGCCGTCAAATACAATGAGCAGTTCTTC. Its protein product is CASSLAGVRAVKYNEQFF.

The sample holds many counts of this clone. The rearrangement uses TRBV27 and TRBJ1-5; 7 bases match TRBD1. Germline trimming cut 6 bases from V and 7 bases from J; bases unmatched to any gene: 9. Germline V CDR1 and CDR2: MNHEY, SMNVEV (reference sequence). CDR3 size: 14 residues. The CDR3 loop is CASSNTGVRQPQHF. The CDR3 nucleotides read TGTGCCAGCAGCAATACAGGGGTGAGACAGCCCCAGCATTTT.

V is TRBV19 and J is TRBJ2-6; TRBD2 agrees at 9 bases. Germline V lookup: CDR1 LNHDA, CDR2 SQIVND (reference sequence). The CDR3 covers 16 residues. Losses at the gene ends were 8 bases for V and 0 bases for J; bases not matched to a gene: 5. The CDR3 here is CASRLAATSGANVLTF. CDR3 in DNA: TGTGCCAGTCGACTAGCGGCAACCTCTGGGGCCAACGTCCTGACTTTC.

There are many counts of this clone. This rearrangement joins TRBV5-1 to TRBJ2-1, with D unresolved. The CDR3 contains 16 residues. The germline V and J ends were trimmed by 3 bases and 2 bases, with 15 bases remaining between them. Germline V gene lookup returns CDR1 SGHRS and CDR2 YFSETQ. CDR3 nucleotides: TGCGCCAGCAGCTCCGTCCCGGCTGGAGCCTACAATGAGCAGTTCTTC. Its protein product is CASSSVPAGAYNEQFF.

As regards this clone: The same CDR3 can be traced to other DNA sequences in this sample. This chain uses TRBV5-1 with TRBJ1-6; D gene unclear. The ends were cut back, 4 bases at V and 6 bases at J, with 14 bases in the middle. The CDR3 is 15 residues long. Germline CDR1 is SGHRS and CDR2 is YFSETQ. The CDR3 spells CASSLAQVSNSPLHF. CDR3 DNA: TGCGCCAGCAGCCTTGCTCAGGTATCTAATTCACCCCTCCACTTT.

This clone was counted between two and nine times. A much larger clone sits a single nucleotide away, making a read error possible. The chain is built from TRBV28 and TRBJ2-2; D is uncertain. The germline gives CDR1 MDHEN, CDR2 SYDVKM. This CDR3 region has 15 residues. V was clipped by 4 bases and J by 4 bases, with 13 bases between them. CDR3 residues: CASSSAVSGTGELFF. The CDR3 region has the DNA TGTGCCAGCAGTTCCGCGGTATCGGGCACCGGGGAGCTGTTTTTT.